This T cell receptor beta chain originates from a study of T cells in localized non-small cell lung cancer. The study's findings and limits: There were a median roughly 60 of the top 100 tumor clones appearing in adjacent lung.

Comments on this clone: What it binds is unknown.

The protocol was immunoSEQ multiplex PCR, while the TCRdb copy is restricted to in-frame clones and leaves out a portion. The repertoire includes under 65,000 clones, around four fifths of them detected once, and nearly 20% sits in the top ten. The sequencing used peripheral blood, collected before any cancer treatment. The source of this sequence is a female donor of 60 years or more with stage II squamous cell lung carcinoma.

The CDR3, as DNA: TGTGCCACAGCTAAGACAGCCGCGAATGAAAAACTGTTTTTT. Residues: CATAKTAANEKLFF. The chain employs TRBV19 and TRBJ1-4; possibly TRBD1 for D (5 bases). In germline, CDR1 is LNHDA, CDR2 SQIVND (reference sequence). V dropped 10 bases and J dropped 5 bases, with 17 bases sitting between them. This CDR3 is built from 14 residues.